This is a list of T cell receptor beta chains from one sample in a study of blood T cell repertoires in COVID-19. Only in-frame clones appear in the TCRdb table, and some are missing; sequencing was by immunoSEQ multiplex PCR. The data hold some 300,000 clones, with 85% to 90% observed a single time. Sample: peripheral blood. The receptors shown here come from a woman in her thirties or forties with COVID-19, enrolled during active disease. The CDR3 runs from the conserved cysteine through the conserved F or W. Fields, in order: CDR3 length, J gene, clone size, V gene, D gene, CDR3 DNA, CDR3 protein. The D gene is left open where the match is weak. The listing skips clone size in some rows; elsewhere it reads once, few, many or a size class.

>13|TRBJ2-1|-|TRBV28|-
TGTGCCAGCAGGCTGATGGACAGCTTTGAGCAGTTCTTC
CASRLMDSFEQFF
>11|TRBJ1-1|-|TRBV19|-
TGTGCCAGTAGTAGGGGCCAGGGAGCTTTCTTT
CASSRGQGAFF
>15|TRBJ2-1|-|TRBV7-3|TRBD2
TGTGCCAGCAAACTTAGCGGGGGTCCGAACAATGAGCAGTTCTTC
CASKLSGGPNNEQFF
>14|TRBJ2-2|-|TRBV6-5|-
TGTGCCAGCAGTTACTTACAGGGCACCGGGGAGCTGTTTTTT
CASSYLQGTGELFF
>13|TRBJ2-7|few|TRBV7-3|TRBD1
TGTGCCAGCAGCCGACAGGGGAGCTACGAGCAGTACTTC
CASSRQGSYEQYF
>16|TRBJ1-5|-|TRBV18|TRBD1
TGTGCCAGCTCACCGAACAGGGGGCAAGGCAATCAGCCCCAGCATTTT
CASSPNRGQGNQPQHF
>12|TRBJ2-2|once|TRBV5-6|-
TGTGCCAGCAGCTCTACCACCGGGGAGCTGTTTTTT
CASSSTTGELFF
>14|TRBJ1-5|-|TRBV30|TRBD1
TGTGCCTTCCGACGACAGGGTGGAGCTCAGCCCCAGCATTTT
CAFRRQGGAQPQHF
>15|TRBJ1-2|-|TRBV4-3|TRBD1
TGCGCCAGCAGCCAAGGACAGACAGGGAACTATGGCTACACCTTC
CASSQGQTGNYGYTF
>13|TRBJ1-6|-|TRBV12-3/TRBV12-4|TRBD1
TGTGCCAGCAGGCCCTCAGGGGGATCACCCCTCCACTTT
CASRPSGGSPLHF
>16|TRBJ1-5|-|TRBV30|TRBD1
TGTGCCTGGAGCCGGGCCCCAGGGGGCGTCGGTCAGCCCCAGCATTTT
CAWSRAPGGVGQPQHF
>14|TRBJ2-1|few|TRBV30|-
TGTGCCTGGAGTCCGCGGACTACCTACAATGAGCAGTTCTTC
CAWSPRTTYNEQFF
>11|TRBJ2-3|-|TRBV4-3|-
TGCGCCAGCAGCTCAGGAGATACGCAGTATTTT
CASSSGDTQYF
>16|TRBJ2-7|-|TRBV28|TRBD1
TGTGCCAGCAGGTCTACCCGAGGACAGGGGAACTACGAGCAGTACTTC
CASRSTRGQGNYEQYF
>13|TRBJ2-3|-|TRBV18|-
TGTGCCAGCTCAGAGTATAGCACAGATACGCAGTATTTT
CASSEYSTDTQYF
>16|TRBJ1-5|-|TRBV28|-
TGTGCCAGCATCGAGAGAGAGAAAGGAGGCAATCAGCCCCAGCATTTT
CASIEREKGGNQPQHF
>13|TRBJ1-1|-|TRBV5-4|-
TGTGCCAGCAGCTTGGATCAGTATCCTGAAGCTTTCTTT
CASSLDQYPEAFF
>15|TRBJ1-1|-|TRBV7-2|TRBD1
TGTGCCAGCAGCTTAGAAGGGACAGGGGGAACTGAAGCTTTCTTT
CASSLEGTGGTEAFF
>16|TRBJ2-7|-|TRBV5-6|TRBD2
TGTGCCAGCAGCTTGGCGGCACTAGCGGACTCCTACGAGCAGTACTTC
CASSLAALADSYEQYF